What follows are 3 T cell receptor beta chains derived from one specimen sequenced in a study of shared clonotypes between healthy human individuals (dated by TCRdb to the early 2020s). Preparation of the library involved the immunoSEQ multiplex PCR assay. Held by TCRdb, this immuneACCESS table contains in-frame sequences only and omits some clones. Under half of the omission traces to an unresolved V gene where checked; the cause of the rest is unknown. The sample profile shows around 990,000 clones; approximately 80% of them were found once. More than 0.85% of the sample lies in the top ten. Sequencing used memory CD4+ T cells from PBMCs. Explained via the paper, the cell subset or site label denotes: CD45RA-negative fraction. These receptors were taken from a man aged 18-30 years in good health. Some clones in this sample may be carry-over from other donors' samples.

In this sample, this clone turned up a few times. The CDR3 reads CASSQTGVANQPQHF. The CDR3, as DNA: TGTGCCAGCAGTCAGACAGGGGTGGCCAATCAGCCCCAGCATTTT. The chain couples TRBV5-6 to TRBJ1-5, with 8 bases that match TRBD1. From germline, CDR1 is SGHDT and CDR2 YYEEEE. This CDR3 region has 15 residues. The ends lost 5 bases at V and 3 bases at J; junction bases unmatched: 7.

Details on this clone: Other DNA sequences of this sample code for an identical CDR3. This chain connects TRBV5-4 to TRBJ2-1; TRBD2 matches 11 bases. V shed 2 bases and J 4 bases; nucleotides not matched to a gene: 2. This CDR3 has 15 residues. Looked up from germline, CDR1 is SGHNT and CDR2 is YYREEE (reference sequence). Written as DNA, the CDR3 is TGTGCCAGCAGCTTCGGGACTAGCGGTTACAATGAGCAGTTCTTC. Protein sequence: CASSFGTSGYNEQFF.

Turning to this clone: This likely reflects a read error, since a far larger clone is one base away. V and J are TRBV7-6 and TRBJ1-1, with D perhaps TRBD1 (6 bases). CDR1 is SGHVS, CDR2 FNYEAQ, per germline. The V gene lost 5 bases and the J gene lost 5 bases, with 12 bases spanning the gap. The CDR3 length is 13 residues. The CDR3 region is CASSPGQKTEAFF. In DNA, the CDR3 is TGTGCCAGCAGCCCCGGACAGAAGACTGAAGCTTTCTTT. The variable domain in full, with the rest retrieved from reference TRBV7-6 and TRBJ1-1, is GAGVSQSPRYKVTKRGQDVALRCDPISGHVSLYWYRQALGQGPEFLTYFNYEAQQDKSGLPNDRFSAERPEGSISTLTIQRTEQRDSAMYRCASSPGQKTEAFFGQGTRLTVV.